Below are 5 T cell receptor beta chains sequenced from a single sample in a study of blood T cell repertoires in COVID-19. Assay: immunoSEQ multiplex PCR; the TCRdb copy retains only in-frame clones and omits some. The table includes about 170,000 clones, roughly 88% detected once. Sequenced input: PBMCs or T cells enriched from blood (not recorded which). The receptor source for this set is a man in his fifties who had recovered from COVID-19.

This chain connects TRBV20-1 to TRBJ1-1; 8 nucleotides agree with TRBD1. CDR1 and CDR2 (germline): DFQATT, SNEGSKA (reference sequence). The CDR3 is 16 amino acids. The trim removed 3 bases at V and 5 bases at J, leaving 14 bases unmatched. For the CDR3, the DNA is TGCAGTGCTAGTCCACAGGGGGTTTCCGGGTTGACTGAAGCTTTCTTT. This encodes CSASPQGVSGLTEAFF.

The rearrangement joins TRBV28 to TRBJ2-2; no reliable D call. V lost 3 bases to trimming and J lost 4 bases, with 6 bases between them. Germline V gives CDR1 MDHEN, CDR2 SYDVKM. CDR3 size: 13 residues. CDR3 nucleotides: TGTGCCAGCAGTTTTTCGTTCACCGGGGAGCTGTTTTTT. It yields the protein CASSFSFTGELFF.

CDR3 loop: CASSPLGQGGTEAFF. DNA of the CDR3: TGTGCCAGCTCACCATTAGGACAGGGCGGGACTGAAGCTTTCTTT. The chain links TRBV18 to TRBJ1-1, with 8 bases aligning to TRBD1. The germline V gene encodes CDR1 KGHSH and CDR2 LQKENI. Losses at the gene ends were 2 bases for V and 5 bases for J; bases not matched to a gene: 7. The CDR3 length is 15 residues. Variable domain in full (rest from reference TRBV18 and TRBJ1-1): NAGVMQNPRHLVRRRGQEARLRCSPMKGHSHVYWYRQLPEEGLKFMVYLQKENIIDESGMPKERFSAEFPKEGPSILRIQQVVRGDSAAYFCASSPLGQGGTEAFFGQGTRLTVV.

The chain combines TRBV2 with TRBJ1-6, with 9 bases that match TRBD1. The germline CDR1 and CDR2 sequences are SNHLY and FYNNEI. The CDR3 sequence is 14 residues long. Trimming removed 6 bases from V and 8 bases from J; junction bases left unmatched: 5. In nucleotides, the CDR3 is TGTGCCAGCAGGGCCGGGACAGGGTATTCACCCCTCCACTTT. Protein sequence: CASRAGTGYSPLHF.

The chain joins TRBV19 to TRBJ1-5; a possible D gene is TRBD1 (5 bases). V lost 4 bases, J lost 11 bases, and 18 bases lay in between. CDR1 is LNHDA and CDR2 is SQIVND in the germline V gene (reference sequence). The length of the CDR3 is 14 residues. CDR3 loop: CASSTSPLQATQHF. CDR3 coding DNA: TGTGCCAGTAGTACCTCCCCATTACAGGCGACCCAGCATTTT.